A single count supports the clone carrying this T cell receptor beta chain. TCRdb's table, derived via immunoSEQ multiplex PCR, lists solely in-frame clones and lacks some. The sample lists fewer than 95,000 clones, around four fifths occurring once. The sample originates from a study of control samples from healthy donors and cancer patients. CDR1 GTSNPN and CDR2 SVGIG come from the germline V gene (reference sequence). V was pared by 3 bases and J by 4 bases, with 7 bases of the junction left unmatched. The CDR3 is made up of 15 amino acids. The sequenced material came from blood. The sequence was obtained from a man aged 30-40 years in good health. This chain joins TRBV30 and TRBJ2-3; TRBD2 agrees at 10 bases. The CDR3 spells CAWRVLAGIADTQYF. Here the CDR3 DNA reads TGTGCCTGGAGGGTACTAGCGGGGATCGCAGATACGCAGTATTTT.